This T cell receptor (beta chain) derives from a study of cytomegalovirus exposure and HLA in healthy donors. Background on the study: Ancestry clustering placed about 86% of a few hundred genotyped donors in the Caucasian-associated cluster. Whole-study findings and limits: Most CMV-associated TCR beta chains appeared HLA-restricted in a later analysis.

PCR used 60 Vbeta primers and 13 Jbeta primers. The data were produced by immunoSEQ multiplex PCR, yet TCRdb's version contains in-frame clones alone and is incomplete. The sample carries 90,000 to 150,000 clones, around 80% recorded once. A note on this clone: Its antigen is still unknown.

The germline V gene encodes CDR1 SQVTM and CDR2 ANQGSEA. The CDR3 covers 16 residues. V dropped 2 bases and J dropped 3; count of bases not matched to a gene: 10. Sequenced input: PBMCs. V usage is TRBV29-1 and J usage is TRBJ2-1, with TRBD2 matching over 7 bases. The clonotype was recovered from a woman aged 18 to 35 in good health and CMV-seronegative. CDR3 in DNA: TGCAGCGTTGAACCTGGGGACTACTCTCGCTACAATGAGCAGTTCTTC. As protein: CSVEPGDYSRYNEQFF.